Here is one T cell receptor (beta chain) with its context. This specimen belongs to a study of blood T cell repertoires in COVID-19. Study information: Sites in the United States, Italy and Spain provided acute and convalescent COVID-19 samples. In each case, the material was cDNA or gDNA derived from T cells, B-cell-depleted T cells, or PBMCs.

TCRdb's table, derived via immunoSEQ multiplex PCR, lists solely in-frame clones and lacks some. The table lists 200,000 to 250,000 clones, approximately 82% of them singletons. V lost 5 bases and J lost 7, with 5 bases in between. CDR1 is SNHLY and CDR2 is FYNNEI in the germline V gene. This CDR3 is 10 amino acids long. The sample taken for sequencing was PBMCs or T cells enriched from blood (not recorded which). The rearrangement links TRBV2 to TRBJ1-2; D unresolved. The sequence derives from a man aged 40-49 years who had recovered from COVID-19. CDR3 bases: TGTGCCAGCAGTCTCGGTGGCTACACCTTC. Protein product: CASSLGGYTF.